A single sample is the source of the 18 T cell receptor beta chains below, sequenced in a study of Ad26.COV2.S vaccination and SARS-CoV-2 variants. Treatment here: roughly 19 received Ad26.COV2.S at low or high dose, single or two shots; roughly 5 received placebo; per-sample allocation not given. It was on day 63 after the first vaccine or placebo injection that samples were taken. Sequenced by immunoSEQ multiplex PCR; TCRdb stores in-frame clones only, minus some. This table has 350,000 to 500,000 clones, around nine tenths appearing once. Sequencing was performed on peripheral blood, taken in a trial of Ad26.COV2.S vaccine versus placebo. The receptors stem from a person aged 18-65 years who received the Ad26.COV2.S COVID-19 vaccine or a placebo.

DNA for the CDR3: TGTGCCATCAGTGAGCGGTTAGCGGGAACCCACGAGCAGTACTTC. Residues: CAISERLAGTHEQYF. The V call is TRBV10-3, the J call TRBJ2-7; 8 nucleotides align to TRBD2. The V and J ends lost 2 bases and 5 bases, in that order; junction bases with no gene match: 8. The CDR3 runs 15 residues. Germline lookup yields CDR1 ENHRY and CDR2 SYGVKD.

Regarding this clone: The sample has other DNA sequences that encode this CDR3 too. The chain joins TRBV27 to TRBJ2-7; D unresolved. CDR3 length: 13 residues. Trimming took off 2 bases at V and 0 bases at J, with 5 bases between the two ends. Germline V gives CDR1 MNHEY, CDR2 SMNVEV (reference sequence). The CDR3: CASSLRVSYEQYF. CDR3 in DNA: TGTGCCAGCAGTTTAAGGGTCTCCTACGAGCAGTACTTC.

The V gene is TRBV7-2, the J gene TRBJ2-1; 7 nucleotides match TRBD2. The CDR3 loop spans 15 amino acids. J gave up 6 bases and V 5 bases, and 10 bases lay outside the gene matches. Germline V lookup: CDR1 SGHTA, CDR2 FQGNSA. The CDR3 spells CASSQSRAGVNEQFF. CDR3 nucleotides: TGTGCCAGCAGCCAAAGTCGGGCGGGAGTCAATGAGCAGTTCTTC.

J is TRBJ1-5 and V is TRBV5-6; no clear D. Germline V CDR1 and CDR2: SGHDT, YYEEEE. V was pared by 0 bases and J by 9 bases, with 13 bases between. CDR3 size: 14 residues. The CDR3 region is CASSLVGSPWPQHF. DNA for the CDR3: TGTGCCAGCAGCTTGGTAGGCAGCCCTTGGCCCCAGCATTTT.

This clone was seen a few times. J is TRBJ2-7 and V is TRBV10-1; 13 nucleotides agree with TRBD2. V lost 4 bases to trimming and J lost 4 bases; unmatched junction nucleotides: 1. The CDR3 contains 14 residues. Germline values: CDR1 WNHNN, CDR2 SYGVQD (reference sequence). The CDR3 sequence is CASSAGLAGYEQYF. Here the CDR3 DNA reads TGCGCCAGCAGTGCGGGACTAGCGGGGTACGAGCAGTACTTC.

This chain connects TRBV6-5 to TRBJ1-1; D remains ambiguous. The V gene's germline CDR1 is MNHEY and CDR2 SVGAGI. The CDR3 has 14 residues. Trimming removed 6 bases from V and 0 bases from J, with 11 bases in between. The CDR3: CASSSVSMNTEAFF. The CDR3 DNA reads as TGTGCCAGCAGCTCAGTTTCTATGAACACTGAAGCTTTCTTT.

The chain carries TRBV2 and TRBJ2-3; D unresolved. The CDR3 runs to 14 residues. V was pared by 2 bases and J by 3 bases, with 9 bases between. Germline V gives CDR1 SNHLY, CDR2 FYNNEI. The CDR3 region has the DNA TGTGCCAGCAGTGAAATAGCCTTTACAGATACGCAGTATTTT. The encoded protein is CASSEIAFTDTQYF.

The rearrangement uses TRBV2 and TRBJ2-3; the match to TRBD1 covers 9 bases. Losses at the gene ends were 1 base for V and 2 bases for J; bases not matched to a gene: 7. Looked up from germline, CDR1 is SNHLY and CDR2 is FYNNEI. This CDR3 is 17 amino acids long. This CDR3 reads CASSEVTGTGITDTQYF. The CDR3 DNA is TGTGCCAGCAGTGAAGTTACCGGGACAGGGATCACAGATACGCAGTATTTT.

This chain connects TRBV6-6 to TRBJ2-7; 7 nucleotides line up with TRBD1. With 6 bases clipped from V and 2 bases from J, the junction kept 4 bases outside the gene matches. This CDR3 contains 13 residues. Per the germline V gene, CDR1 is MNHNY and CDR2 is SVGAGI (reference sequence). The CDR3 reads CASRTDRAYEQYF. Written as DNA, the CDR3 is TGTGCCAGCAGAACCGACAGGGCCTACGAGCAGTACTTC.

The V gene is TRBV23-1, the J gene TRBJ2-3; 12 positions match TRBD2. TRBV23-1 is annotated as an ORF whose role is uncertain. This CDR3 contains 22 residues. The V segment lost 11 bases and the J segment 2 bases; nucleotides outside the gene matches: 29. The CDR3 is CALTGPDKPVMTSGRVTDTQYF. The CDR3 DNA sequence: TGCGCCCTGACAGGGCCCGACAAACCCGTTATGACTAGCGGGAGAGTCACAGATACGCAGTATTTT.

The chain uses TRBV10-3 and TRBJ1-1, with D uncertain. The germline V gene encodes CDR1 ENHRY and CDR2 SYGVKD. This CDR3 comprises 14 residues. Trimming took 2 bases from V and 0 from J, leaving 7 bases between them. CDR3 sequence reads: CAISEGQMNTEAFF. The CDR3 nucleotides read TGTGCCATCAGTGAGGGGCAGATGAACACTGAAGCTTTCTTT.

This clone occurred once. At one boundary the junction diverges from the germline segment, which might be a read error. J is TRBJ2-5 and V is TRBV7-8; TRBD2 aligns across 11 bases. Germline CDR1 SGHVS, CDR2 FQNEAQ. The CDR3 is made up of 16 amino acids. The CDR3 sequence is CASSLGFLAGGESQYF. The CDR3 DNA follows: TGTGCCAGCAGCTTAGGGTTTCTAGCGGGGGGAGAGTCCCAGTACTTC.

This clone was observed once. V and J are TRBV7-9 and TRBJ2-7; 10 bases are shared with TRBD2. The CDR3 has 15 amino acids. V dropped 5 bases and J dropped 1; count of bases not matched to a gene: 5. Germline CDR1 SEHNR, CDR2 FQNEAQ (reference sequence). The CDR3 sequence is CASSPSGSGSYEQYF. Written as DNA, the CDR3 is TGTGCCAGCAGCCCTAGCGGGAGTGGGTCCTACGAGCAGTACTTC.

The V gene is TRBV7-3, the J gene TRBJ1-1, with no clear D. CDR1 is SGHTA and CDR2 is FQGTGA in the germline V gene. The CDR3 length is 14 residues. Trimming cost V 5 bases and J 0 bases, with 10 bases left between them. The DNA of the CDR3 is TGTGCCAGCAGCGCCTCGGGCCTGAACACTGAAGCTTTCTTT. Encoded protein: CASSASGLNTEAFF.

This clone has only a few counts. The gene calls are TRBV27 and TRBJ1-3; maybe TRBD1 (5 bases). V shed 5 bases and J shed 0 bases, with 17 bases lying between them. The germline V gene encodes CDR1 MNHEY and CDR2 SMNVEV (reference sequence). This CDR3 has 17 amino acids. The CDR3 spells CASSPIGTASSGNTIYF. CDR3 coding DNA: TGTGCCAGCAGTCCGATCGGGACGGCGAGCTCTGGAAACACCATATATTTT.

The table lists this clone with a count of one. DNA for the CDR3: TGTGCCAGCAGTGGCTACAATGAGCAGTTCTTC. Translated: CASSGYNEQFF. The V gene is TRBV27, the J gene TRBJ2-1; D not certain. The germline V and J ends were trimmed by 5 bases and 3 bases, with 2 bases remaining between them. The CDR3 sequence is 11 residues long. CDR1 MNHEY and CDR2 SMNVEV come from the germline V gene (reference sequence).

This chain's CDR3 is CAISVTGASNEQFF. The CDR3 DNA reads as TGTGCCATCAGTGTGACAGGGGCGAGCAATGAGCAGTTCTTC. V and J are TRBV10-3 and TRBJ2-1, with 8 bases aligning to TRBD1. J gave up 6 bases and V 4 bases, and 5 bases lay outside the gene matches. CDR1 is ENHRY and CDR2 is SYGVKD in the germline V gene. The CDR3 runs to 14 residues.

The rearrangement uses TRBV19 and TRBJ2-5; 9 bases line up with TRBD1. The J segment lost 0 bases and the V segment lost 6 bases, leaving 8 bases of the junction unmatched. Germline V CDR1 and CDR2: LNHDA, SQIVND (reference sequence). The CDR3 loop spans 16 amino acids. Here the CDR3 reads CASSPWTGVYQETQYF. The CDR3 DNA follows: TGTGCCAGTAGCCCCTGGACAGGGGTGTACCAAGAGACCCAGTACTTC.